Each of the 27 T cell receptor beta chains below was sequenced from the same sample in a study of blood T cell repertoires in COVID-19. Some clones are missing from TCRdb's copy, which holds only in-frame ones; the method was immunoSEQ multiplex PCR. The sample has tens of thousands of clones, 82% seen once. The sequenced sample was peripheral blood. These receptors originate from a human donor in a cohort sampled during active COVID-19.

There are a few counts of this clone. The rearrangement links TRBV7-9 to TRBJ1-1; D is unclear. CDR1 and CDR2 from the germline V gene are SEHNR and FQNEAQ (reference sequence). This CDR3 spans 11 amino acids. Trimming took off 3 bases at V and 4 bases at J, with 3 bases between the two ends. The chain's CDR3 is CASSFVTEAFF. The CDR3 nucleotides read TGTGCCAGCAGCTTCGTCACTGAAGCTTTCTTT.

CDR3: CARGAGPSNSPLHF. The CDR3 DNA follows: TGTGCCAGGGGGGCAGGGCCCTCTAATTCACCCCTCCACTTT. The rearrangement links TRBV2 to TRBJ1-6, with D perhaps matching TRBD1 (6 bases). CDR3 length: 14 residues. CDR1 is SNHLY and CDR2 is FYNNEI in the germline V gene. Deletions cut 9 bases from V and 6 bases from J, with 15 bases between.

The chain has TRBV5-5 and TRBJ2-2; D is possibly TRBD2 (6 bases). Germline V gene sequence: CDR1 SGHKS, CDR2 YYEKEE (reference sequence). This CDR3 comprises 14 residues. Trimming removed 1 base from V and 7 bases from J, with 11 bases in between. CDR3 amino acids: CASSLWRGRGELFF. The CDR3 DNA follows: TGTGCCAGCAGCTTGTGGCGGGGTCGCGGGGAGCTGTTTTTT. Looking up the rest from reference TRBV5-5 and TRBJ2-2 gives the full variable domain: DAGVTQSPTHLIKTRGQQVTLRCSPISGHKSVSWYQQVLGQGPQFIFQYYEKEERGRGNFPDRFSARQFPNYSSELNVNALLLGDSALYLCASSLWRGRGELFFGEGSRLTVL.

A single count supports this clone. This rearrangement joins TRBV12-3 or TRBV12-4 to TRBJ1-4; D unclear. V dropped 2 bases and J dropped 8 bases, with 6 bases sitting between them. The CDR3 is made up of 12 amino acids. Here the CDR3 reads CASSLRGEKLFF. CDR3 nucleotides: TGTGCCAGCAGTTTAAGAGGAGAAAAACTGTTTTTT.

The CDR3 is CASSPRRRVYTEAFF. Here the CDR3 DNA reads TGTGCCAGCAGTCCTCGACGGAGGGTCTATACTGAAGCTTTCTTT. The chain carries TRBV27 and TRBJ1-1; D is uncertain. V lost 5 bases, J lost 5 bases, and 18 bases lay in between. In germline, CDR1 is MNHEY, CDR2 SMNVEV (reference sequence). This CDR3 is 15 amino acids long.

V is TRBV18 and J is TRBJ1-5; possible D gene TRBD1, 6 bases. V lost 3 bases to trimming and J lost 1 base, with 13 bases between them. Germline CDR1 reads KGHSH; CDR2 reads LQKENI. The CDR3 length is 16 residues. CDR3 in DNA: TGTGCCAGCTCACCCTCAGGGGTCGGGAGCAATCAGCCCCAGCATTTT. The encoded protein is CASSPSGVGSNQPQHF.

CDR3 nucleotide sequence: TGTGCCAGCAGCGCCGGGACAGAACTTAATGAGCAGTTCTTC. Translated, it gives CASSAGTELNEQFF. The J gene is TRBJ2-1, the V gene TRBV7-9, with 7 bases matching TRBD1. Looked up from germline, CDR1 is SEHNR and CDR2 is FQNEAQ (reference sequence). This CDR3 contains 14 residues. The ends lost 5 bases at V and 7 bases at J; junction bases unmatched: 8. Based on the CDR3 plus reference TRBV7-9 and TRBJ2-1, the full variable domain is DTGVSQNPRHKITKRGQNVTFRCDPISEHNRLYWYRQTLGQGPEFLTYFQNEAQLEKSRLLSDRFSAERPKGSFSTLEIQRTEQGDSAMYLCASSAGTELNEQFFGPGTRLTVL.

The chain uses TRBV29-1 and TRBJ1-1, with D perhaps TRBD1 (5 bases). In germline, CDR1 is SQVTM, CDR2 ANQGSEA. The V end was cut by 4 bases, the J end by 0 bases, with 15 bases between. CDR3 length: 15 residues. The CDR3, as DNA: TGCAGCGTTGTAGGGCAGGGCGGCATGAACACTGAAGCTTTCTTT. It specifies CSVVGQGGMNTEAFF.

This clone has a handful of counts. V gene TRBV30 combines with J gene TRBJ2-2; 7 bases align to TRBD2. CDR1 GTSNPN and CDR2 SVGIG come from the germline V gene (reference sequence). The CDR3 extends over 15 amino acids. With 4 bases clipped from V and 3 bases from J, the junction kept 8 bases outside the gene matches. CDR3 in amino acids: CAWTDGLGYTGELFF. CDR3 in DNA: TGTGCCTGGACGGACGGACTAGGTTACACCGGGGAGCTGTTTTTT.

This rearrangement joins TRBV9 to TRBJ2-3; 7 positions match TRBD2. There are 16 residues in the CDR3. The V and J ends lost 0 bases and 0 bases, in that order; junction bases with no gene match: 4. Germline assignment: CDR1 SGDLS and CDR2 YYNGEE. CDR3 coding DNA: TGTGCCAGCAGCGTAGCCAGCGGGGCTAGCACAGATACGCAGTATTTT. Translating gives CASSVASGASTDTQYF.

The chain recombines TRBV12-3 or TRBV12-4 with TRBJ2-7, with 8 bases that match TRBD1. Trimming at V came to 3 bases and at J to 3 bases, leaving 1 base not matched to a gene. The CDR3 sequence is 13 residues long. The CDR3 DNA reads as TGTGCCAGCAGTTTCGACAGGGGCTACGAGCAGTACTTC. This sequence encodes CASSFDRGYEQYF.

The V gene is TRBV19, the J gene TRBJ1-1; D is uncertain. Trimming stripped 5 bases from V and 1 base from J, with 14 bases between. Germline V gene data show CDR1 as LNHDA and CDR2 as SQIVND (reference sequence). The CDR3 spans 15 residues. The DNA of the CDR3 is TGTGCCAGTAGTGACCGTGAGGAGTGGAACACTGAAGCTTTCTTT. Its translation is CASSDREEWNTEAFF.

The V gene is TRBV19, the J gene TRBJ1-1; TRBD1 matches 7 bases. The CDR3 covers 14 residues. With 5 bases clipped from V and 2 bases from J, the junction kept 5 bases outside the gene matches. CDR1 and CDR2 from the germline V gene are LNHDA and SQIVND (reference sequence). The CDR3, as DNA: TGTGCCAGTAGTCTTCCAGGGGGAAACACTGAAGCTTTCTTT. It is translated as CASSLPGGNTEAFF.

The chain joins TRBV6-5 to TRBJ1-2, with a tentative D call TRBD1 (6 bases). This CDR3 region has 13 residues. Per the germline V gene, CDR1 is MNHEY and CDR2 is SVGAGI. V was clipped by 2 bases and J by 8 bases, with 12 bases between them. CDR3 DNA sequence: TGTGCCAGCAGTTACACAGGGATTAGAGGCTACACCTTC. Its protein product is CASSYTGIRGYTF.

The chain uses TRBV10-3 and TRBJ2-7, with TRBD1 as a possible D gene (6 bases). CDR3 length: 13 amino acids. The V gene's germline CDR1 is ENHRY and CDR2 SYGVKD. V was trimmed by 5 bases and J by 6 bases, leaving 14 bases between them. In nucleotides, the CDR3 is TGTGCCATCAGTCAAGACAGGCCCAGCGAGCAGTACTTC. Its protein product is CAISQDRPSEQYF.

The CDR3 loop reads CASSLGGLRAEAFF. The CDR3 nucleotides read TGTGCCAGCAGCTTAGGCGGCCTCAGGGCTGAAGCTTTCTTT. V usage is TRBV7-9 and J usage is TRBJ1-1, with D maybe TRBD1 (5 bases). V was shortened by 1 base and J by 6 bases, with 12 bases between the two germline ends. Germline-derived CDR1 and CDR2 are SEHNR and FQNEAQ (reference sequence). CDR3 length: 14 amino acids.

The chain joins TRBV6-6 to TRBJ1-1; D is ambiguous. The germline V gene encodes CDR1 MNHNY and CDR2 SVGAGI (reference sequence). This CDR3 is built from 13 residues. The germline V and J ends were trimmed by 5 bases and 8 bases, with 15 bases remaining between them. The CDR3 DNA sequence: TGTGCCAGCAGTGCCGGGGTCGAGTCCGAAGCTTTCTTT. This gives the protein CASSAGVESEAFF.

The gene calls are TRBV5-4 and TRBJ2-3; 9 bases map to TRBD1. The V gene end was trimmed by 4 bases and the J gene end by 3 bases; junction bases not matched to a gene: 6. There are 15 residues in the CDR3. Germline lookup yields CDR1 SGHNT and CDR2 YYREEE (reference sequence). CDR3 DNA: TGTGCCAGCAGCACCCGACAGGGGGGGACAGATACGCAGTATTTT. Translation: CASSTRQGGTDTQYF. Filled out from reference TRBV5-4 and TRBJ2-3, the complete variable domain reads ETGVTQSPTHLIKTRGQQVTLRCSSQSGHNTVSWYQQALGQGPQFIFQYYREEENGRGNFPPRFSGLQFPNYSSELNVNALELDDSALYLCASSTRQGGTDTQYFGPGTRLTVL.

The rearrangement links TRBV18 to TRBJ2-7; tentatively, D is TRBD1 (6 bases). This CDR3 is 14 amino acids long. Trimming removed 4 bases from V and 0 bases from J, with 10 bases in between. The germline V gene has CDR1 KGHSH and CDR2 LQKENI. The CDR3 here is CASSRQDNSYEQYF. CDR3 coding DNA: TGTGCCAGCTCACGACAGGACAACTCCTACGAGCAGTACTTC.

V usage is TRBV2 and J usage is TRBJ1-1; 7 nucleotides agree with TRBD1. The V and J ends lost 7 bases and 4 bases, in that order; junction bases with no gene match: 3. This CDR3 comprises 12 residues. CDR1 SNHLY and CDR2 FYNNEI come from the germline V gene. CDR3 amino acids: CASTRQGTEAFF. In DNA form, the CDR3 reads TGTGCCAGCACGCGACAGGGCACTGAAGCTTTCTTT. Looking up the rest from reference TRBV2 and TRBJ1-1 gives the full variable domain: EPEVTQTPSHQVTQMGQEVILRCVPISNHLYFYWYRQILGQKVEFLVSFYNNEISEKSEIFDDQFSVERPDGSNFTLKIRSTKLEDSAMYFCASTRQGTEAFFGQGTRLTVV.

The chain recombines TRBV12-3 or TRBV12-4 with TRBJ2-7; 11 nucleotides align to TRBD2. CDR3 length equals 13 residues. V lost 5 bases, J lost 7 bases, and 4 bases stayed unmatched. The CDR3 region has the DNA TGTGCCAGCAGTCCTAGCGGGGGGCGTGAGCAGTACTTC. It translates to CASSPSGGREQYF.

The chain employs TRBV5-1 and TRBJ2-3; D gene ambiguous. The CDR3 extends over 15 amino acids. V lost 3 bases to trimming and J lost 3 bases, with 14 bases between them. Germline V gives CDR1 SGHRS, CDR2 YFSETQ. DNA of the CDR3: TGCGCCAGCAGCTCCACCCTTGGCGGAACAGATACGCAGTATTTT. Protein: CASSSTLGGTDTQYF.

This clone was counted a few times. The rearrangement uses TRBV15 and TRBJ1-6, with D unresolved. This CDR3 is 15 amino acids long. Germline V lookup: CDR1 LNHNV, CDR2 YYDKDF (reference sequence). Trimming took 0 bases from V and 9 from J, leaving 12 bases between them. CDR3 protein: CATSRENTIFSPLHF. The CDR3 bases are TGTGCCACCAGCAGAGAAAATACTATTTTTTCACCCCTCCACTTT.

This rearrangement joins TRBV7-9 to TRBJ1-1; unclear D gene. CDR1 is SEHNR, CDR2 FQNEAQ, per germline (reference sequence). V dropped 0 bases and J dropped 3 bases, with 17 bases sitting between them. The CDR3 has 17 residues. CDR3: CASSLARGGRFDTEAFF. CDR3 coding DNA: TGTGCCAGCAGCTTAGCGCGGGGTGGGCGTTTCGACACTGAAGCTTTCTTT.

The J gene is TRBJ1-4, the V gene TRBV19; D remains unclear. V was cut by 5 bases and J by 8 bases, with 15 bases left in between. The CDR3 spans 14 residues. Looked up from germline, CDR1 is LNHDA and CDR2 is SQIVND (reference sequence). The CDR3 here is CASSAVGPEEKLFF. The DNA of the CDR3 is TGTGCCAGTAGTGCGGTAGGCCCGGAAGAAAAACTGTTTTTT.

V is TRBV27 and J is TRBJ2-5; the D is unclear. The CDR3 loop spans 13 amino acids. Germline CDR1 MNHEY, CDR2 SMNVEV (reference sequence). The V gene lost 5 bases and the J gene lost 0 bases, with 7 bases spanning the gap. This chain's CDR3 is CASSPQYQETQYF. DNA for the CDR3: TGTGCCAGCAGTCCCCAGTACCAAGAGACCCAGTACTTC.

The gene calls are TRBV6-6 and TRBJ1-2; the D is unclear. Germline values: CDR1 MNHNY, CDR2 SVGAGI (reference sequence). There are 13 residues in the CDR3. V lost 6 bases and J lost 2, with 10 bases in between. The DNA for the CDR3 is TGTGCCAGCAGCCAACCGGGAAACTATGGCTACACCTTC. It encodes CASSQPGNYGYTF.